Detailed here is one TCR beta chain. What it binds is unknown. Trimming left V 5 bases short and J 4 bases short, with 12 bases between. The CDR3 totals 15 residues. CDR1 SEHNR and CDR2 FQNEAQ come from the germline V gene (reference sequence). These data are taken from a study of T cell responses to AZD1222 COVID-19 vaccine. Study results and limitations: Donors in the cohort were predominantly white British and more often female, and clonal diversity was possibly underestimated. The breadth and depth of Spike-specific TCRs increased once two AZD1222 doses had been given. Every sample of the repertoires postdated the peak T cell response. Seropositive AZD1222 recipients at baseline numbered only 5 or 6.

Only in-frame clones appear in the TCRdb table, and some are missing; sequencing was by immunoSEQ multiplex PCR. The sample lists 110,000 to 150,000 clones; roughly 91% were seen once. The receptor was derived from an adult in good health. This sequence joins TRBV7-9 and TRBJ2-6; D is tentatively TRBD1 or TRBD2 (6 bases each). Sequencing used peripheral blood, obtained on day 0 of AZD1222 vaccination. The CDR3 loop reads CASSRGGLGANVLTF. DNA of the CDR3: TGTGCCAGCAGCAGAGGGGGGTTAGGGGCCAACGTCCTGACTTTC. Supplemented by reference TRBV7-9 and TRBJ2-6, the full variable domain reads DTGVSQNPRHKITKRGQNVTFRCDPISEHNRLYWYRQTLGQGPEFLTYFQNEAQLEKSRLLSDRFSAERPKGSFSTLEIQRTEQGDSAMYLCASSRGGLGANVLTFGAGSRLTVL.